This T cell receptor (beta chain) was identified in a study of shared clonotypes between healthy human individuals. Germline CDR1 MNHNY, CDR2 SVGAGI (reference sequence). The length of the CDR3 is 15 residues. V was trimmed by 5 bases and J by 2 bases, leaving 12 bases between them. The table came from immunoSEQ multiplex PCR; TCRdb's copy has only in-frame clones and leaves some out. The sample shows some 2,500,000 clones, 80% to 95% of them seen only once. V is TRBV6-6 and J is TRBJ2-2; D is undetermined. Sequencing input: naive CD4+ T cells from PBMCs. The subset was: CD45RA+ positively selected. The sequence came from a man in his late teens or twenties in good health. Some clones in this sample may be carry-over from other donors' samples. The CDR3 sequence: CASSTTVGNTGELFF. CDR3 in DNA: TGTGCCAGCAGTACGACGGTGGGTAACACCGGGGAGCTGTTTTTT.